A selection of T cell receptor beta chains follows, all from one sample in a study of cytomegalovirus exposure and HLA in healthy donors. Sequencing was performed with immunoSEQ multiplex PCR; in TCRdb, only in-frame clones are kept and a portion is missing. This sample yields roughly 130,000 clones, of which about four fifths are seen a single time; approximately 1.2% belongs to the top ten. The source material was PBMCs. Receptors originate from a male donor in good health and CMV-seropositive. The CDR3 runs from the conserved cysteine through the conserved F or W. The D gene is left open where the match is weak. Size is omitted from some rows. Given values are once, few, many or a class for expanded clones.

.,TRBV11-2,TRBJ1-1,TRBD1,TGTGCCAGCAGCCGACAGGGGGCATACACTGAAGCTTTCTTT,CASSRQGAYTEAFF
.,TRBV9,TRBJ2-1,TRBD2,TGTGCCAGCAGCGTACTAGCGGGAGGGCCCAATGAGCAGTTCTTC,CASSVLAGGPNEQFF
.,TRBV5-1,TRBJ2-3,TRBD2,TGCGCCAGCAGCGGAGGGGGACTAGCGGGCACAGATACGCAGTATTTT,CASSGGGLAGTDTQYF
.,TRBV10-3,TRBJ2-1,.,TGTGCCATCAGTGCAAACAGGGACAATGAGCAGTTCTTC,CAISANRDNEQFF
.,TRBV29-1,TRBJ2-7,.,TGCAGCCTCCGCCGGGGGAACGAGCAGTACTTC,CSLRRGNEQYF
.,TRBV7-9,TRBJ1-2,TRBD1,TGTGCCAGCAGCTTGGCCGGGACAGGGGGGATCTATGGCTACACCTTC,CASSLAGTGGIYGYTF
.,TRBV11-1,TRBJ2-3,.,TGTGCCAGCAGCTTAACAGATACAGATACGCAGTATTTT,CASSLTDTDTQYF
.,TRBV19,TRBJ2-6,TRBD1,TGTGCCAGTAGTTCGGGACAGGGGGTGGCAGGGGCCAACGTCCTGACTTTC,CASSSGQGVAGANVLTF
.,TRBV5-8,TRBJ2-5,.,TGTGCCAGCAGCCACGGACAGAGGAGACAAGAGACCCAGTACTTC,CASSHGQRRQETQYF
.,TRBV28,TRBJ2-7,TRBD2,TGTGCCAGCAGTTTAGCGGCTAGCGGTACCTACGAGCAGTACTTC,CASSLAASGTYEQYF
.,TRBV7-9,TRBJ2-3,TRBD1,TGTGCCAGCAGCTTAAAGCACGAGGGACAGGGCAATACGCAGTATTTT,CASSLKHEGQGNTQYF
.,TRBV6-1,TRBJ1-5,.,TGTGCCAGCAGCCTCCGGGACACTAGCAATCAGCCCCAGCATTTT,CASSLRDTSNQPQHF
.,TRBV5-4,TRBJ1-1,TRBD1,TGTGCCAGCAGCTGGGACAGTATAACTGAAGCTTTCTTT,CASSWDSITEAFF
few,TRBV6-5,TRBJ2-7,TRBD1,TGTGCCAGCAGTGAAGGGGACAGCTCCTACGAGCAGTACTTC,CASSEGDSSYEQYF
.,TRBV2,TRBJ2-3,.,TGTGCCAGCAGTTTGTGGACAGGCACAGATACGCAGTATTTT,CASSLWTGTDTQYF
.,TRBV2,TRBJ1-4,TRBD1,TGTGCCAGCAGCTCGGGACAGGGAAACGAAAAACTGTTTTTT,CASSSGQGNEKLFF
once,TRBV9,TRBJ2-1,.,TGTGCCAGCAGCGTAGAGCCCACGTTAAGACTAAGCTCCTACAATGAGCAGTTCTTC,CASSVEPTLRLSSYNEQFF
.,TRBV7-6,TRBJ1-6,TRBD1,TGTGCCAGCAGCGCGGGACAGGGCTCCTATAATTCACCCCTCCACTTT,CASSAGQGSYNSPLHF
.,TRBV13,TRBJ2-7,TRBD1,TGTGCCAGCAGCCCTGGACAGGGGAGGCCTAGCTCCTACGAGCAGTACTTC,CASSPGQGRPSSYEQYF
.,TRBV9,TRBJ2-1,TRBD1,TGTGCCAGCAGCGACCGACAGGGCTATGAGCAGTTCTTC,CASSDRQGYEQFF
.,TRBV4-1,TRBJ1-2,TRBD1,TGCGCCAGCAGCCAACGGGGACAGAACTATGGCTACACCTTC,CASSQRGQNYGYTF
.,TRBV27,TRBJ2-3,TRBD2,TGTGCCAGCAGTTTATTCGGGGTAGCGGGGAGCACAGATACGCAGTATTTT,CASSLFGVAGSTDTQYF
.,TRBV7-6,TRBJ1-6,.,TGTGCCAGCAGCTTAGTGAGGCCGAGCTCCTATAATTCACCCCTCCACTTT,CASSLVRPSSYNSPLHF
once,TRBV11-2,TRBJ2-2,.,TGTGCCAGCAGCTTAGTCACTAGGCCCGGGGAGCTGTTTTTT,CASSLVTRPGELFF
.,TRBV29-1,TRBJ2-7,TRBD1,TGCAGCGTTGTTGGACAGGGGGTGAACGAGCAGTACTTC,CSVVGQGVNEQYF
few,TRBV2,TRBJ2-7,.,TGTGCCAGCAGCCTTGCCGGGACAAAGGCCTACGAGCAGTACTTC,CASSLAGTKAYEQYF
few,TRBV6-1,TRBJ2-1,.,TGTCTCGTCATAGAGATGGCCTACAATGAGCAGTTCTTC,CLVIEMAYNEQFF
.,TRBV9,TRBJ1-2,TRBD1,TGTGCCAGCAGTCGAGACGGGAGGGACAGAAGATATGGCTACACCTTC,CASSRDGRDRRYGYTF
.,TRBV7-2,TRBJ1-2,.,TGTGCCAGCAGCCTAACCGAAGGGCAGGGGATCAAGCGGAGCTATGGCTACACCTTC,CASSLTEGQGIKRSYGYTF
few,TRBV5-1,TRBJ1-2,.,TGCGCCAGCAGCACAGCTAACTATGGCTACACCTTC,CASSTANYGYTF
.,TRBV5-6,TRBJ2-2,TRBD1,TGTGCCAGCAGCGCGACAGGGGGGGTCACCGGGGAGCTGTTTTTT,CASSATGGVTGELFF
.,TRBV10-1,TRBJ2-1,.,TGCGCCAGTAACAAGTGGCAGGGCTACAATGAGCAGTTCTTC,CASNKWQGYNEQFF
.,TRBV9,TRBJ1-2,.,TGTGCCAGCAGCGTAGGCCAGGGATTCGGCTACACCTTC,CASSVGQGFGYTF
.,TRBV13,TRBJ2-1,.,TGTGCCAGCAGCCCAGGACTGGCACCTAACAATGAGCAGTTCTTC,CASSPGLAPNNEQFF
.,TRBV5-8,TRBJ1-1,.,TGTGCCAGCAGCTTACGAGGGGGCACTGAAGCTTTCTTT,CASSLRGGTEAFF
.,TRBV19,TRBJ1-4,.,TGTGCCAGTAGCCCGACAGTCACTAATGAAAAACTGTTTTTT,CASSPTVTNEKLFF
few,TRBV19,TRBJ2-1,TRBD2,TGTGCCAGTAGTCCACGCGGGGGGGGTTCCTACAATGAGCAGTTCTTC,CASSPRGGGSYNEQFF
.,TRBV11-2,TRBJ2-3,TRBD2,TGTGCCAGCAGCTTAGGACCGGGAGGGGCGGATACGCAGTATTTT,CASSLGPGGADTQYF
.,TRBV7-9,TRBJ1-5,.,TGTGCCAGCAGCTATTCGGATCAGCCCCAGCATTTT,CASSYSDQPQHF
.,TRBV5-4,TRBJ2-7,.,TGTGCCAGCAGCGCCCTACAGGGAGGGGGCTCCTACGAGCAGTACTTC,CASSALQGGGSYEQYF
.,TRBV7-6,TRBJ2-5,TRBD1,TGTGCCAGCAGCTTAGATGCTTTGGGACAGGGGTGGGGAGAGACCCAGTACTTC,CASSLDALGQGWGETQYF
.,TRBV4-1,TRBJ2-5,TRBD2,TGCGCCAGCACCGCCGGACCTTCGGGAGGGTGGGAGACCCAGTACTTC,CASTAGPSGGWETQYF
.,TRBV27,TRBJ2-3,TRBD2,TGTGCCAGCAGTTTACCCCCACTAGCGGGGGTCACAGATACGCAGTATTTT,CASSLPPLAGVTDTQYF
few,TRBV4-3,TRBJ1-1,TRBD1,TGCGCCAGCAGCCAAGGGACAGGGAAAACCCGGGCGGCTGAAGCTTTCTTT,CASSQGTGKTRAAEAFF